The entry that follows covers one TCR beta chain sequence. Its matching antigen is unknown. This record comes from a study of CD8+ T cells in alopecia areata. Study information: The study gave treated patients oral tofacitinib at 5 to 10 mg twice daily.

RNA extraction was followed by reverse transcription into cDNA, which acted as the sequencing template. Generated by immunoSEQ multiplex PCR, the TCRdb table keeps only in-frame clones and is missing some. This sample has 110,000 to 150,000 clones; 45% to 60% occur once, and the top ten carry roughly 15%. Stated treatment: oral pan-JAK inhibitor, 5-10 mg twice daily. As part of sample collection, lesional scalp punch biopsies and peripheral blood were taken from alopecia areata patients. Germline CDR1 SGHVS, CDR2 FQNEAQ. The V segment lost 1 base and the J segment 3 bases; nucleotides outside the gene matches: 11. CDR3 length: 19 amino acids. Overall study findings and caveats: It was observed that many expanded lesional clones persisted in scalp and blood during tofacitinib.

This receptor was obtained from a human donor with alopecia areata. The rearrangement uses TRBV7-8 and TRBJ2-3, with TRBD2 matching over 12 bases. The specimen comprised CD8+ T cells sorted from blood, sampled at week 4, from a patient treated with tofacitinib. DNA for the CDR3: TGTGCCAGCAGCTTAGGCCTAGCGGGGGGGCCGAGGCGGACAGATACGCAGTATTTT. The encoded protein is CASSLGLAGGPRRTDTQYF. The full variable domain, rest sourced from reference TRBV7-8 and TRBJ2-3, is GAGVSQSPRYKVAKRGQDVALRCDPISGHVSLFWYQQALGQGPEFLTYFQNEAQLDKSGLPSDRFFAERPEGSVSTLKIQRTQQEDSAVYLCASSLGLAGGPRRTDTQYFGPGTRLTVL.